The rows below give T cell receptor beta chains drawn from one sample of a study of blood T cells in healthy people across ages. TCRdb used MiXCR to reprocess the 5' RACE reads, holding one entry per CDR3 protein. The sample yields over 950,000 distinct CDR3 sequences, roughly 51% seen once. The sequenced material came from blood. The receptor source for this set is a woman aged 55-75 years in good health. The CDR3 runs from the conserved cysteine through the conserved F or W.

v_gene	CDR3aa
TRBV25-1	CASSHHSGRAQAYTDTQYF
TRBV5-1	CVSSDDRNALSPLHF
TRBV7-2	CASSTRTSEDTQYF
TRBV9	CASSTEEGSYNEQFF
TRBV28	CASSWTSGSGTGRPSSYEQYF
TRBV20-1	CSAREWSGVWALSDEQFF
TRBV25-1	CASSPPGNQETQYF
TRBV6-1	CASSERAGTGLNNEQFF
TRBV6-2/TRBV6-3	CASSLPFAYNEQFF
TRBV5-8	CASSFGGLNTEAFF
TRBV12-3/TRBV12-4	CASSLRSQGGVSPDTQYF
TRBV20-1	CSAASSETQYF
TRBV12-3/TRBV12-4	CASSYREGDTQYF
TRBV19	CASSSTPNPAGETQYF
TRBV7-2	CASSFDSYNQPQHF
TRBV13	CASSLPGLVNEQFF
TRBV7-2	CASLQGSGNTIYF
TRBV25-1	CASRSDTYEQYF
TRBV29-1	CSAKLAGEAPPVYNEQFF
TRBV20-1	CSARTGASGGRDEQFF
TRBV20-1	CSAMGRGGMGAKNIQYF
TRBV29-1	CSSKGQGAGGYTF
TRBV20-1	CSAPGGTGGYNGQFF
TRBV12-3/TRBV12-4	CASSFRSRNTEAFF
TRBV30	CAWGSTDTQYF
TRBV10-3	CAIRDDTGSYGYTF
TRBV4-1	CASSQGSGLAGAQETQYF
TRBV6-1	CASTGGRNTDTQYF
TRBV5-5	CASSLYIGTDTQYF
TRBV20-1	CSAPKPGGLGYEQYF
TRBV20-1	CSAAWRGGGPDTQYF
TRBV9	CASSDAVSDTQYF
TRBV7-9	CASSLKAGQGRTDTQYF
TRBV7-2	CASSLVHSSYNEQFF
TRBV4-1	CASSQVGERGDNEQFF
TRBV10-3	CAISAPQTSDSPPDTQYF
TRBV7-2	CASSSLAERGEQFF